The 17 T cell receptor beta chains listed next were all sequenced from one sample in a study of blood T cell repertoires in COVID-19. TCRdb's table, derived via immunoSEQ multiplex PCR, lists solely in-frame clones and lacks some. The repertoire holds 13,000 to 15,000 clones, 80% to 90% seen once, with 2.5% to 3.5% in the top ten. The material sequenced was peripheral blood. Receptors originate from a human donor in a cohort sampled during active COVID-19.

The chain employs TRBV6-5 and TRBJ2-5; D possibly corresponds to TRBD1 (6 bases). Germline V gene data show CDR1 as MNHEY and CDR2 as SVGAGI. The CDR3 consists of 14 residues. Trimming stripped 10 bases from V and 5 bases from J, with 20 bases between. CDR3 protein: CAIHLRGLGETQYF. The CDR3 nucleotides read TGTGCCATCCATTTAAGGGGGTTAGGGGAGACCCAGTACTTC.

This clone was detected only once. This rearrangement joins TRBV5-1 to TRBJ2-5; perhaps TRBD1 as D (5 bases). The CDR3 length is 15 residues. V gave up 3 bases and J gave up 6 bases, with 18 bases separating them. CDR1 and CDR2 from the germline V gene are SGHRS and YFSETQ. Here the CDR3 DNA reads TGCGCCAGCAGCTCCTCGTCTGGGGCAAGAAAGACCCAGTACTTC. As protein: CASSSSSGARKTQYF.

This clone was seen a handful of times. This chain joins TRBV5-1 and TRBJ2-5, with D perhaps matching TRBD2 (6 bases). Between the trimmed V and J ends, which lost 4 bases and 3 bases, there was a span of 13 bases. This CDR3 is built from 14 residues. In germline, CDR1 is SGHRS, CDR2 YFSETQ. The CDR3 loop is CASSPGTEEETQYF. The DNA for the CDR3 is TGCGCCAGCAGCCCCGGGACTGAAGAAGAGACCCAGTACTTC.

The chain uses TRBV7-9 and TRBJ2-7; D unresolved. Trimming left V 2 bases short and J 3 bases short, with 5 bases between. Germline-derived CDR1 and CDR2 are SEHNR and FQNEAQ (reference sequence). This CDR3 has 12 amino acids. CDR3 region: CASSLIGYEQYF. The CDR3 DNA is TGTGCCAGCAGCTTAATCGGCTACGAGCAGTACTTC.

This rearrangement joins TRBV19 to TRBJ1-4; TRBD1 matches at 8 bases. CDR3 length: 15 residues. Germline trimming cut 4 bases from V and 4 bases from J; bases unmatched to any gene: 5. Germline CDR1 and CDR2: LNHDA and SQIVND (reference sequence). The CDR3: CASSTLDRDNEKLFF. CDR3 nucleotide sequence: TGTGCCAGTAGTACGCTGGACAGGGATAATGAAAAACTGTTTTTT.

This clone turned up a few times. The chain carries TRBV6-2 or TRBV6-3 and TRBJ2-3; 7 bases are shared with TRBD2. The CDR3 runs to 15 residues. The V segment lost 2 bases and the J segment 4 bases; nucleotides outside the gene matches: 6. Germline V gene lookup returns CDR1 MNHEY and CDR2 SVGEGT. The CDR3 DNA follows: TGTGCCAGCAGTTACGGGAAGCGGGGAGCAGATACGCAGTATTTT. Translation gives CASSYGKRGADTQYF.

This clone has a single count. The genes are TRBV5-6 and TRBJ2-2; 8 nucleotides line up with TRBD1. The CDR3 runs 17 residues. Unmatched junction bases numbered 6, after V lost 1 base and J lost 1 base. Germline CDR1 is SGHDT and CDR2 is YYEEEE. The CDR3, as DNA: TGTGCCAGCAGCTTGCTTTCAGGGACAGGGAACACCGGGGAGCTGTTTTTT. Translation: CASSLLSGTGNTGELFF.

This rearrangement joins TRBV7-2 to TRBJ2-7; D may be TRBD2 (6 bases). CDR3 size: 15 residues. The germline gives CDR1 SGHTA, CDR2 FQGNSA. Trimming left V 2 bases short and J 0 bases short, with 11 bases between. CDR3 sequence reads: CASSLYRGSSYEQYF. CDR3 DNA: TGTGCCAGCAGCTTATATCGGGGGAGCTCCTACGAGCAGTACTTC. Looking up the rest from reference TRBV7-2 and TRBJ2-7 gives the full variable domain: GAGVSQSPSNKVTEKGKDVELRCDPISGHTALYWYRQSLGQGLEFLIYFQGNSAPDKSGLPSDRFSAERTGGSVSTLTIQRTQQEDSAVYLCASSLYRGSSYEQYFGPGTRLTVT.

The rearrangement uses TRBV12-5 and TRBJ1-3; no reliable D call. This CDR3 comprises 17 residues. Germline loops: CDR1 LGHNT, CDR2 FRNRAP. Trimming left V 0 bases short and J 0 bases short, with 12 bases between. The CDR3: CASGLVSTGISGNTIYF. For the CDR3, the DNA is TGTGCTAGTGGTTTGGTTTCCACCGGGATCTCTGGAAACACCATATATTTT.

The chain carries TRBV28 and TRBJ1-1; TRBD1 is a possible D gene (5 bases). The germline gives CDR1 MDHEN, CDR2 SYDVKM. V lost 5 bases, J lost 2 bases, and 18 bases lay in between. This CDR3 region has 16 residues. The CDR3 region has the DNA TGTGCCAGCAGTCCCAGGGTAACTCGACCCAACACTGAAGCTTTCTTT. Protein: CASSPRVTRPNTEAFF.

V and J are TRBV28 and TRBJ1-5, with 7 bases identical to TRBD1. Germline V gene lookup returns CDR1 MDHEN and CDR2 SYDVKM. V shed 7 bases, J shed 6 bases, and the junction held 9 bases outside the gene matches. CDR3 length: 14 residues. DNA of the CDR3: TGTGCCAGCACTGTAATACAGGGGCGTCAGCCCCAGCATTTT. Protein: CASTVIQGRQPQHF.

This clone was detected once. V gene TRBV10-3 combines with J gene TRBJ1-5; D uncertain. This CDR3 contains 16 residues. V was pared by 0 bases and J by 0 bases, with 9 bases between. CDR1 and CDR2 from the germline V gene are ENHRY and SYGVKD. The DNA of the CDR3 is TGTGCCATCAGTGAGTCGTTAACGGTTAGCAATCAGCCCCAGCATTTT. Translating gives CAISESLTVSNQPQHF.

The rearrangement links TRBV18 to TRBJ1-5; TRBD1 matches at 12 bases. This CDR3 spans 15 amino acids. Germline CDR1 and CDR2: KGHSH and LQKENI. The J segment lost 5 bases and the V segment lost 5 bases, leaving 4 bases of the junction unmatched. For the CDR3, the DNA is TGTGCCAGCTCAATGGGGACAGGGGGCTATCAGCCCCAGCATTTT. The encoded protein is CASSMGTGGYQPQHF.

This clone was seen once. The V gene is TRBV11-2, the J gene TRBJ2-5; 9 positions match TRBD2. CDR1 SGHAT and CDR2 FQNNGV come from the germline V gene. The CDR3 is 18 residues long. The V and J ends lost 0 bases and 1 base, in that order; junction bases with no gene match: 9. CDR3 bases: TGTGCCAGCAGCTTAGATCGTATGCGACTAGCGGCCCAAGAGACCCAGTACTTC. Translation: CASSLDRMRLAAQETQYF.

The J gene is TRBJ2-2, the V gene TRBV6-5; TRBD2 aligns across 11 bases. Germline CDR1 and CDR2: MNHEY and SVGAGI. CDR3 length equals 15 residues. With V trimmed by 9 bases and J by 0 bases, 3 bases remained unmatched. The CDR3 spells CASQGLAANTGELFF. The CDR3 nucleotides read TGTGCCAGTCAGGGACTAGCGGCGAACACCGGGGAGCTGTTTTTT.

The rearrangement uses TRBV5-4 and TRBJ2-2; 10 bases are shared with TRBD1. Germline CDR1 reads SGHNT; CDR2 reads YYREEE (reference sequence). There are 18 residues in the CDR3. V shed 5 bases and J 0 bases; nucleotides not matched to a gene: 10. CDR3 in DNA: TGTGCCAGCAGTCGTAAATCCGGGACAGGGGCGAACACCGGGGAGCTGTTTTTT. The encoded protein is CASSRKSGTGANTGELFF.

The CDR3 sequence: CAWSVPGGEQFF. CDR3 nucleotides: TGTGCCTGGAGTGTACCCGGGGGGGAGCAGTTCTTC. This chain connects TRBV30 to TRBJ2-1; TRBD2 agrees at 7 bases. The CDR3 contains 12 residues. J was trimmed by 10 bases and V by 0 bases; bases with no gene match: 3. CDR1 GTSNPN and CDR2 SVGIG come from the germline V gene (reference sequence).